This TCR beta chain originates from a study of blood T cell repertoires in COVID-19. Study context: Samples taken during acute and convalescent COVID-19 were collected in the United States, Italy and Spain. PBMCs, B-cell-depleted T cells, or T cells were the source of the cDNA or gDNA that made up the material.

The CDR3 is 18 residues long. V lost 0 bases and J 3 bases, leaving 17 bases between the germline ends. The germline V gene encodes CDR1 MGHRA and CDR2 YSYEKL. The data were produced by immunoSEQ multiplex PCR, yet TCRdb's version contains in-frame clones alone and is incomplete. The table lists more than 45,000 clones, about 81% of them singletons. The gene calls are TRBV4-1 and TRBJ2-2; a weak D match, TRBD2 (7 bases). The sequence came from a woman between 55 and 75 years old with acute or convalescent COVID-19. The sequenced material came from peripheral blood. CDR3 sequence reads: CASSQDNLGGGDTGELFF. The CDR3 region has the DNA TGCGCCAGCAGCCAAGATAATTTAGGGGGGGGCGACACCGGGGAGCTGTTTTTT.